One T cell receptor (beta chain) is described in this entry. Its antigen is not identified. The CDR3 runs 15 residues. V shed 4 bases, J shed 7 bases, and the junction held 12 bases outside the gene matches. Germline V gene data show CDR1 as MNHNY and CDR2 as SVGAGI (reference sequence). This entry is derived from a study of T cell responses to AZD1222 COVID-19 vaccine. Findings and limits, study-wide: Spike-specific TCRs gained breadth and depth after people received two AZD1222 doses. Donor demographics were predominantly white British with a female majority; clonal diversity may be underestimated. The repertoires were collected only after the peak T cell response. Epitopes outside B.1.351 and B.1.1.7 mutated regions reportedly drew nearly half of spike TCRs.

Method: immunoSEQ multiplex PCR; TCRdb's copy keeps in-frame clones and lacks some. This sample has roughly 160,000 clones; around 88% occur once, and the top ten carry approximately 1%. The receptor comes from an adult who received the AZD1222 COVID-19 vaccine. This specimen was peripheral blood, taken 28 days after the second AZD1222 dose. This rearrangement joins TRBV6-6 to TRBJ1-2; TRBD1 matches at 7 bases. This CDR3 reads CASSFHDRDLTGYTF. In nucleotides, the CDR3 is TGTGCCAGCAGTTTCCACGACAGGGACTTAACTGGCTACACCTTC.